The text below deals with one T cell receptor (beta chain). Its antigen has not been determined. No base quality information exists; no much larger clone differs at one position. This specimen comes from a study of PD-L1 blockade in urothelial cancer (dated by TCRdb to about 2017). Study-wide context: Therapy was started in the mid-2010s for all patients, and atezolizumab 1,200 mg was administered intravenously every 3 weeks. Progression-free survival longer than 6 months counted as durable clinical benefit, and TCR features were additionally tested against both progression-free and overall survival. In the same patients who had TCR sequencing, pretreatment tumors also underwent whole exome sequencing and RNA sequencing. Blood samples were analyzed 3 weeks after the start of treatment (second dose) and 6 weeks after the start of treatment. A median of about 150,000 T cells and around 81,000 unique TCRs was obtained from blood samples, and a median clonality of roughly 0.074 was observed. Somatic, immune and clinical correlates of response to PD-L1 blockade with atezolizumab in urothelial cancer were the focus of an exploratory multi-omic analysis. Durable clinical benefit was achieved by nine patients and was not achieved by 20 patients. TCR sequencing covered pretreatment tumor samples and matched, serially collected peripheral blood taken before and after atezolizumab treatment. About 90% of the 29 patients were males with bladder-origin urothelial cancer, and about 60% of the 29 reported a prior smoking history. Patients had an ECOG performance status of 0 or 1 and had received between 0 and 3 prior chemotherapy regimens. Pretreatment blood TCR-seq was available for 27 to 30 patients, at least one posttreatment blood collection was obtained for around 25 patients, and tumor TCR-seq was available for around 25 patients. Here is what the overall study found, with its caveats: Patients with durable benefit showed greater expansion of tumor-associated TCR clones in peripheral blood 3 weeks after starting treatment (n ≈ 21, p = 0.022). A pretreatment peripheral blood TCR clonality below the median was linked to improved progression-free and overall survival. Small sample size (n ≈ 30) and many exploratory analyses mean the results are intended to be hypothesis-generating.

Cut back by 4 bases and 6 bases, the V and J ends lie 10 bases apart. The CDR1 and CDR2 encoded by the germline V gene are MNHNS and SASEGT. The CDR3 spans 13 residues, from the cysteine through the phenylalanine. The read is trimmed to its CDR3 DNA, 39 bases read in frame from base 1. Synthetic TCR analog templates were spiked into each PCR so that absolute template abundance could be estimated from read counts. The immunoSEQ assay was used to amplify TCRbeta CDR3 regions from genomic DNA with bias-controlled V and J gene primers. Rearranged TCRbeta segments were sequenced at approximately 20X coverage. Regarding the original processing steps: Sequencing errors were corrected by clustering and CDR3s were annotated against IMGT to assign V, D and J genes. Out-of-frame and stop-codon sequences were excluded, and only productive TCRbeta rearrangements were used in downstream analyses. Clonality was computed as one minus Shannon entropy normalized by the log of the number of unique productive sequences. Clones differing between time points or between blood and tumor were identified by Fisher's exact test with Benjamini-Hochberg correction at adjusted p below 0.01. The table was pulled from immuneACCESS by TCRdb, which kept in-frame rearrangements only. Such tables lose some clones; where checked, under half of the loss comes from unresolved V genes, and the rest has no known cause. V, J and clone size are those of that table, while D and trimming were read from the DNA. The sample records around 87,000 clones, less than 85% of which are singletons. Jointly, the top ten make up under 9.5% of the sample.

The sample's time point, from its label and the paper: peripheral blood 6 weeks after treatment start. The cohort comprised around 31 patients with locally advanced or metastatic urothelial carcinoma treated at Memorial Sloan Kettering on a trial protocol. Peripheral blood mononuclear cells were collected pretreatment and during treatment, at between 1 and 8 total time points per patient. The Qiagen DNeasy Blood extraction kit was used to purify genomic DNA from total PBMCs and tumor samples. Collected pretreatment and during treatment, PBMCs were isolated and stored as previously described. Recombination joined TRBV6-1 with TRBJ1-5, with the D gene uncertain. This sequence was found in a man between 70 and 80 years old with urothelial cancer. The sequences come from PBMCs, collected around atezolizumab (anti-PD-L1) treatment. The CDR3 reads as follows: CASSGDVAQPQHF. The DNA sequence is given as TGTGCCAGCAGTGGCGATGTAGCTCAGCCCCAGCATTTT.